This record covers a single T cell receptor (beta chain). The antigen remains unidentified. V lost 4 bases, J lost 6 bases, and 15 bases lay in between. Germline lookup yields CDR1 MDHEN and CDR2 SYDVKM. The CDR3 totals 15 residues. The record originates from a study of cytomegalovirus exposure and HLA in healthy donors. Study-level findings and limits: Per a prior analysis, the majority of TCR beta V segments were productive roughly 87% or roughly 30% of the time.

PCR was performed using 60 Vbeta and 13 Jbeta primers. Data came from immunoSEQ multiplex PCR; TCRdb stores just in-frame clones and leaves some out. The top ten clones hold 2% to 2.5% of a sample with around 180,000 clones, around 82% of them seen once. The sequencing sample was made of PBMCs. The chain recombines TRBV28 with TRBJ2-2; TRBD1 might be the D (6 bases). The TCR sequence derives from a man aged 60 to 75 in good health and CMV-seronegative. DNA for the CDR3: TGTGCCAGCAGTTCCAGGGGATTTCGGGCCGGGGAGCTGTTTTTT. It is translated as CASSSRGFRAGELFF.